The entry that follows covers one T cell receptor (beta chain) sequence. This entry comes from a study of cytomegalovirus exposure and HLA in healthy donors. In the PCR, 60 Vbeta and 13 Jbeta primers were used. Original analysis: Roughly 11 million shared chains were among the approximately 82 million unique TCR beta chains that a later analysis counted. Using immunoSEQ multiplex PCR, the repertoire was profiled, and TCRdb retains in-frame clones only, with some absent. V and J calls and clone size are those listed in that table; D and trimming were worked out from the DNA. The sample totals about 170,000 clones. The length of the CDR3 is 15 residues. Germline CDR1 reads SGHTA; CDR2 reads FQGTGA. Unmatched junction bases numbered 13, after V lost 5 bases and J lost 9 bases.

This rearrangement joins TRBV7-3 to TRBJ2-1, with 7 nucleotides matching TRBD2. The receptor was isolated from a woman aged 55 to 70 in good health and CMV-seronegative. Input material: PBMCs. The CDR3 bases are TGTGCCAGCAGCCCGAGCGGGATCCGCTTAAGTGAGCAGTTCTTC. This encodes CASSPSGIRLSEQFF.